Below, 28 T cell receptor beta chains from the same sample are listed, as sequenced in a study of blood T cells in healthy people across ages. Through a sample-barcoded 5' primer and a J-beta primer mix, a second PCR was run for about 7 to 12 cycles. TCRdb re-called the 5' RACE reads with MiXCR, one entry per CDR3 protein. The sample gives about 800,000 distinct CDR3 sequences, more than 45% of which show up once; 22% is in the top ten. Material: blood. The source is a young man in good health.

The chain combines TRBV29-1 with TRBJ2-6; D might be TRBD1 (6 bases). This CDR3 is 15 amino acids long. In germline, CDR1 is SQVTM, CDR2 ANQGSEA. V was cut by 6 bases and J by 0 bases, with 12 bases left in between. CDR3 DNA sequence: TGCAGCGTCGGCAGGGGTAGCTCTGGGGCCAACGTCCTGACTTTC. Amino acids: CSVGRGSSGANVLTF.

V gene TRBV5-1 combines with J gene TRBJ2-1; unclear D gene. Trimming removed 6 bases from V and 8 bases from J, with 9 bases in between. The CDR3 is made up of 11 amino acids. CDR1 and CDR2 from the germline V gene are SGHRS and YFSETQ. CDR3 residues: CASKEMDEQFF. Written as DNA, the CDR3 is TGCGCCAGCAAAGAAATGGATGAGCAGTTCTTC. The full variable domain, in which reference TRBV5-1 and TRBJ2-1 provide the parts outside the CDR3, is KAGVTQTPRYLIKTRGQQVTLSCSPISGHRSVSWYQQTPGQGLQFLFEYFSETQRNKGNFPGRFSGRQFSNSRSEMNVSTLELGDSALYLCASKEMDEQFFGPGTRLTVL.

The chain employs TRBV10-3 and TRBJ2-3, with D perhaps being TRBD1 or TRBD2 (5 bases each). The V and J ends lost 0 bases and 0 bases respectively, with 10 bases between them. The germline gives CDR1 ENHRY, CDR2 SYGVKD. The CDR3 is made up of 16 amino acids. The CDR3 coding sequence is TGTGCCATCAGTGAGTCGAGGGGATATAGCACAGATACGCAGTATTTT. The encoded protein is CAISESRGYSTDTQYF.

CDR3 region: CSASRQLNQPQHF. As DNA, the CDR3 is TGCAGTGCTAGTAGGCAGCTCAATCAGCCCCAGCATTTT. This rearrangement joins TRBV20-1 to TRBJ1-5; no definite D call. The CDR3 runs to 13 residues. Germline CDR1 DFQATT, CDR2 SNEGSKA (reference sequence). V lost 3 bases and J lost 3, with 9 bases in between.

In this sample, this clonotype turned up many times. The chain links TRBV4-3 to TRBJ1-1; TRBD1 might be the D (5 bases). CDR3 length equals 13 residues. Germline V gene lookup returns CDR1 LGHNA and CDR2 YSLEER. V dropped 1 base and J dropped 9 bases, with 12 bases sitting between them. This CDR3 reads CASSQGGQGQAFF. The CDR3 DNA reads TGCGCCAGCAGCCAAGGGGGCCAAGGGCAAGCTTTCTTT.

The chain has TRBV7-6 and TRBJ2-7; maybe TRBD1 (5 bases). The V and J ends lost 5 bases and 3 bases respectively, with 14 bases between them. The CDR3 totals 14 residues. Germline CDR1 and CDR2: SGHVS and FNYEAQ. Written as DNA, the CDR3 is TGTGCCAGCAGCCCTAGGGGTTCACTCTACGAGCAGTACTTC. Translation gives CASSPRGSLYEQYF.

This clonotype was seen a few times. The CDR3 spells CASSYGGVTEAFF. CDR3 in DNA: TGTGCCAGCAGCTATGGAGGAGTTACTGAAGCTTTCTTT. The chain uses TRBV7-3 and TRBJ1-1; D not certain. The CDR3 has 13 residues. V shed 4 bases and J shed 5 bases, with 11 bases lying between them. Germline-derived CDR1 and CDR2 are SGHTA and FQGTGA.

Only one count was recorded for this clonotype. V gene TRBV5-1 combines with J gene TRBJ2-5; weak D call: TRBD2 (5 bases). The CDR3 is made up of 14 amino acids. CDR1 is SGHRS and CDR2 is YFSETQ in the germline V gene. The V and J ends lost 5 bases and 4 bases respectively, with 15 bases between them. CDR3 sequence reads: CASRQSGFVETQYF. For the CDR3, the DNA is TGCGCCAGCAGACAGAGCGGATTTGTAGAGACCCAGTACTTC.

The chain employs TRBV6-6 and TRBJ1-6; 7 bases are shared with TRBD1. The CDR3 loop spans 14 amino acids. The V gene end was trimmed by 4 bases and the J gene end by 9 bases; junction bases not matched to a gene: 6. Germline CDR1 and CDR2: MNHNY and SVGAGI (reference sequence). The CDR3 protein is CASSSTGESSPLHF. The CDR3 nucleotides read TGTGCCAGCAGTTCCACAGGGGAGAGTTCACCCCTCCACTTT.

The V and J genes are TRBV7-9 and TRBJ2-7; D gene ambiguous. The DNA end favors TRBJ2-5, so the J call may be wrong. The CDR3 contains 14 residues. From germline, CDR1 is SEHNR and CDR2 FQNEAQ (reference sequence). The CDR3 is CASSFAMGRETQYF. The CDR3 nucleotides are TGTGCCAGCAGCTTCGCTATGGGTAGGGAGACCCAGTACTTC.

This chain connects TRBV20-1 to TRBJ2-5, with D tentatively TRBD2 (5 bases). CDR3 length: 12 amino acids. Trimming stripped 5 bases from V and 5 bases from J, with 12 bases between. The germline V gene encodes CDR1 DFQATT and CDR2 SNEGSKA (reference sequence). CDR3 protein: CSAHGLAETQYF. Here the CDR3 DNA reads TGCAGTGCTCACGGACTGGCGGAGACCCAGTACTTC.

V gene TRBV4-3 combines with J gene TRBJ2-2, with 11 bases lining up with TRBD2. J lost 4 bases, V lost 0 bases, and 13 bases had no gene match. This CDR3 has 20 amino acids. Per germline, CDR1 LGHNA and CDR2 YSLEER. As DNA, the CDR3 is TGCGCCAGCAGCCAAGAAACTGTGGCTAGCGGGAGGATTTCCACCGGGGAGCTGTTTTTT. Translation gives CASSQETVASGRISTGELFF.

This clonotype was detected only once. The chain combines TRBV27 with TRBJ1-1, with D tentatively TRBD1 (6 bases). Trimming cost V 6 bases and J 5 bases, with 13 bases left between them. The CDR3 extends over 13 amino acids. Germline V gene sequence: CDR1 MNHEY, CDR2 SMNVEV (reference sequence). The CDR3 protein is CASSPVTGTEAFF. The CDR3 DNA reads TGTGCCAGCAGCCCTGTGACAGGTACTGAAGCTTTCTTT.

V and J are TRBV29-1 and TRBJ2-7, with D possibly matching TRBD1 (5 bases). The CDR3 is made up of 13 amino acids. Germline CDR1 is SQVTM and CDR2 is ANQGSEA. The V end lost 2 bases, the J end lost 3 bases, and 11 bases lay between the germline ends. The CDR3 here is CSVEMAGHYEQYF. The CDR3, as DNA: TGCAGCGTTGAAATGGCAGGGCACTACGAGCAGTACTTC.

This chain connects TRBV29-1 to TRBJ2-5; TRBD2 agrees at 9 bases. The tail of the sequence fits TRBJ2-7 better, so the J call may be wrong. The CDR3 has 17 residues. The germline V gene has CDR1 SQVTM and CDR2 ANQGSEA. In DNA, the CDR3 is TGCAGCGTTGGCGGGCTAGCGGGATATTTGTCGGTTTACGAGCAGTACTTC. It yields the protein CSVGGLAGYLSVYEQYF.

This clonotype has just a few counts. The CDR3 region is CASKTGHPSEPQHF. DNA of the CDR3: TGTGCCAGCAAAACAGGGCACCCTAGTGAGCCCCAGCATTTT. The V gene is TRBV27, the J gene TRBJ1-5; D is perhaps TRBD1 (6 bases). The CDR3 length is 14 residues. The germline CDR1 and CDR2 sequences are MNHEY and SMNVEV (reference sequence). V lost 7 bases to trimming and J lost 8 bases, with 18 bases between them.

This clonotype was picked up one time. V gene TRBV30 combines with J gene TRBJ2-7; a possible D gene is TRBD2 (5 bases). V was pared by 4 bases and J by 2 bases, with 12 bases between. The CDR3 length is 13 residues. CDR1 is GTSNPN and CDR2 is SVGIG in the germline V gene (reference sequence). CDR3 nucleotide sequence: TGTGCCTGGAAGGTGAGCGGAACCTACGAGCAGTACTTC. It is translated as CAWKVSGTYEQYF.

The chain joins TRBV6-6 to TRBJ1-2, with 7 positions matching TRBD1. CDR3 length equals 13 residues. Trimming removed 11 bases from V and 4 bases from J; junction bases left unmatched: 10. From germline, CDR1 is MNHNY and CDR2 SVGAGI (reference sequence). CDR3 loop: CAALQGLVYGYTF. The CDR3, as DNA: TGTGCCGCATTACAGGGGCTGGTCTATGGCTACACCTTC.

As regards this clonotype: The germline gene is not matched at one end of the junction; a read error may be the cause. The chain uses TRBV5-1 and TRBJ2-7; D is perhaps TRBD2 (6 bases). This CDR3 has 13 amino acids. Looked up from germline, CDR1 is SGHRS and CDR2 is YFSETQ. CDR3 in amino acids: CVSSLSGSYEQYF. The CDR3 DNA reads as TGCGTCAGCAGCCTAAGCGGGTCCTACGAGCAGTACTTC.

V gene TRBV2 combines with J gene TRBJ2-4; 8 nucleotides align to TRBD1. The germline V gene encodes CDR1 SNHLY and CDR2 FYNNEI. V lost 3 bases and J lost 7; bases outside the gene matches: 5. There are 14 residues in the CDR3. CDR3 DNA sequence: TGTGCCAGCAGTGAGACAGGGGTCGAGAACATTCAGTACTTC. The encoded protein is CASSETGVENIQYF. Looking up the rest from reference TRBV2 and TRBJ2-4 gives the full variable domain: EPEVTQTPSHQVTQMGQEVILRCVPISNHLYFYWYRQILGQKVEFLVSFYNNEISEKSEIFDDQFSVERPDGSNFTLKIRSTKLEDSAMYFCASSETGVENIQYFGAGTRLSVL.

V usage is TRBV7-2 and J usage is TRBJ1-2; D gene unclear. The CDR3 has 14 residues. The ends were cut back, 5 bases at V and 5 bases at J, with 15 bases in the middle. CDR1 and CDR2 from the germline V gene are SGHTA and FQGNSA. The CDR3 DNA reads TGTGCCAGCAGCCCCACCCGGGCCCTTTATGGCTACACCTTC. Protein: CASSPTRALYGYTF. The full variable domain, in which reference TRBV7-2 and TRBJ1-2 provide the parts outside the CDR3, is GAGVSQSPSNKVTEKGKDVELRCDPISGHTALYWYRQSLGQGLEFLIYFQGNSAPDKSGLPSDRFSAERTGGSVSTLTIQRTQQEDSAVYLCASSPTRALYGYTFGSGTRLTVV.

This clonotype was counted once. CDR3 in DNA: TGTGCCAGCACCGAGATGGGAATCAACGTCCTGACTTTC. This encodes CASTEMGINVLTF. The chain couples TRBV28 to TRBJ2-6; D remains unclear. Trimming took off 7 bases at V and 9 bases at J, with 13 bases between the two ends. This CDR3 is 13 amino acids long. Germline-derived CDR1 and CDR2 are MDHEN and SYDVKM.

This clonotype was picked up a small number of times. The V call is TRBV6-4, the J call TRBJ2-1, with a weak D call TRBD2 (5 bases). CDR1 and CDR2 (germline): MRHNA, SNTAGT. Trimming removed 3 bases from V and 6 bases from J, with 15 bases in between. This CDR3 is built from 15 residues. DNA of the CDR3: TGTGCCAGCAGTGAGGAGTCTAGCTCCAGCAATGAGCAGTTCTTC. Residues: CASSEESSSSNEQFF.

This chain joins TRBV20-1 and TRBJ2-5; 10 bases map to TRBD1. The V and J ends lost 6 bases and 5 bases, in that order; junction bases with no gene match: 15. Germline values: CDR1 DFQATT, CDR2 SNEGSKA (reference sequence). The CDR3 has 16 amino acids. The CDR3 is CSAHAPRDRGSETQYF. The CDR3 DNA reads TGCAGTGCCCACGCCCCCCGGGACAGGGGCTCGGAGACCCAGTACTTC.

The chain carries TRBV15 and TRBJ1-5, with a possible D match to TRBD1 (6 bases). Trimming left V 0 bases short and J 2 bases short, with 11 bases between. The CDR3 runs to 16 residues. The germline gives CDR1 LNHNV, CDR2 YYDKDF (reference sequence). The CDR3 is CATSRDRGQGNQPQHF. The CDR3 DNA is TGTGCCACCAGCAGAGATCGGGGGCAGGGCAATCAGCCCCAGCATTTT.

This clonotype was counted a single time. One end of the junction is discordant with germline, which a read error may explain. CDR3 coding DNA: TGTGCTAGCAGCTTAGTCGGGACAGGTATTGGTGAGCAGTTCTTC. Translation: CASSLVGTGIGEQFF. This chain joins TRBV7-7 and TRBJ2-1; 8 nucleotides line up with TRBD1. Germline lookup yields CDR1 SSHAT and CDR2 FNYEAQ (reference sequence). This CDR3 is 15 amino acids long.

The chain carries TRBV24-1 and TRBJ2-1, with D possibly being TRBD1 or TRBD2 (5 bases each). The CDR3 is made up of 16 amino acids. V lost 5 bases and J lost 4, with 17 bases in between. Germline V gene sequence: CDR1 KGHDR, CDR2 SFDVKD. The CDR3 loop reads CATSGRDRRAYNEQFF. The DNA of the CDR3 is TGTGCCACCAGTGGAAGGGACCGGCGGGCGTACAATGAGCAGTTCTTC.

The chain employs TRBV3-1 and TRBJ1-1; D call uncertain. V lost 4 bases to trimming and J lost 0 bases, with 12 bases between them. CDR1 and CDR2 from the germline V gene are LGHDT and YNNKEL (reference sequence). The CDR3 has 15 residues. The chain's CDR3 is CASSPSEVMNTEAFF. CDR3 nucleotides: TGTGCCAGCAGCCCGTCGGAAGTAATGAACACTGAAGCTTTCTTT.